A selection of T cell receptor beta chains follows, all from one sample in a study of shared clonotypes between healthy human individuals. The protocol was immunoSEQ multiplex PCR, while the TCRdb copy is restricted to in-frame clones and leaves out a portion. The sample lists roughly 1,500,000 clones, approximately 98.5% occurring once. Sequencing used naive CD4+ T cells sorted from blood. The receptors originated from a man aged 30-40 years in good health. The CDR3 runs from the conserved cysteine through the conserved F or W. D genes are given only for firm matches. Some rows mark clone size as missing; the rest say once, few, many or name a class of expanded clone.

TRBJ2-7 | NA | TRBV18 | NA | CASSPTPYEQYF | TGTGCCAGCTCACCCACCCCCTACGAGCAGTACTTC
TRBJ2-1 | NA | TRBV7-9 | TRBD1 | CASRPYRGRIDNEQFF | TGTGCCAGCAGGCCCTACAGGGGGCGCATTGATAATGAGCAGTTCTTC
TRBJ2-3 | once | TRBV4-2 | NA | CASSQDALTDTQYF | TGTGCCAGCAGCCAAGATGCGCTCACAGATACGCAGTATTTT
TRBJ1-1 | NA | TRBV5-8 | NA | CASSLARTEAFF | TGTGCCAGCAGCTTGGCCAGGACTGAAGCTTTCTTT
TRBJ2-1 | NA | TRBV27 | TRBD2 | CASRRRREASYNEQFF | TGTGCCAGCCGCCGCCGGCGGGAGGCCTCCTACAATGAGCAGTTCTTC
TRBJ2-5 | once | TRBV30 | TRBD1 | CACPGQQETQYF | TGTGCCTGCCCGGGACAGCAAGAGACCCAGTACTTC
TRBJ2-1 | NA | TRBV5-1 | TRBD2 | CASRSGLAGGEQFF | TGCGCCAGCAGATCCGGACTAGCGGGAGGTGAGCAGTTCTTC
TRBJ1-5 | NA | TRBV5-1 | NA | CASSLAGEGNQPQHF | TGCGCCAGCAGCTTGGCGGGGGAAGGCAATCAGCCCCAGCATTTT
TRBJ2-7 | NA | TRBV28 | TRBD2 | CASSLGLAALLEQYF | TGTGCCAGCAGTTTAGGACTAGCGGCTCTACTCGAGCAGTACTTC
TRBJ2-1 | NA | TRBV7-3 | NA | CASSLRPPLAPDNDEQFF | TGTGCCAGCAGCTTACGGCCGCCTCTGGCTCCGGATAATGATGAGCAGTTCTTC
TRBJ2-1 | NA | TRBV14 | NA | CASTKGGTYNEQFF | TGTGCCAGCACCAAAGGAGGTACCTACAATGAGCAGTTCTTC
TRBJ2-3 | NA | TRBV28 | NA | CATGTDSTDTQYF | TGTGCTACTGGGACGGATAGCACAGATACGCAGTATTTT
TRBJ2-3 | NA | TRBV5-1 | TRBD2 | CASSFLGGRAGTDTQYF | TGCGCCAGCAGCTTTCTTGGCGGGAGGGCCGGGACAGATACGCAGTATTTT
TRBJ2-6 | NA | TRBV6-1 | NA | CASRVPFSGANVLTF | TGTGCCAGCAGGGTGCCCTTCTCTGGGGCCAACGTCCTGACTTTC
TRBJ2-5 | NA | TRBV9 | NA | CASSVSPRRGETQYF | TGTGCCAGCAGCGTATCCCCCAGGAGGGGAGAGACCCAGTACTTC
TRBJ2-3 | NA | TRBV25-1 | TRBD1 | CASSDRQGVKDTQYF | TGTGCCAGCAGTGACCGACAGGGAGTGAAGGATACGCAGTATTTT
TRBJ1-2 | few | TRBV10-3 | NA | CAISDRDYGYTF | TGTGCCATCAGTGACAGGGACTATGGCTACACCTTC
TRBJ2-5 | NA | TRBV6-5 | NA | CASTRNPGIQETQYF | TGTGCCAGCACAAGAAATCCCGGGATACAAGAGACCCAGTACTTC
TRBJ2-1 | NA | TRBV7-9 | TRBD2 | CAVLTEREGRNEQFF | TGTGCCGTACTAACGGAGCGGGAGGGCCGGAATGAGCAGTTCTTC
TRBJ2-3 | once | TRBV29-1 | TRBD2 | CSARERGGNTQYF | TGCAGCGCCCGGGAGCGGGGGGGAAATACGCAGTATTTT
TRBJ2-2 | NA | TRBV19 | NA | CASEVINTGELFF | TGTGCCAGTGAAGTGATAAACACCGGGGAGCTGTTTTTT
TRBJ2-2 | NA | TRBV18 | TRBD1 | CASSPLVNGQGFHTGELFF | TGTGCCAGCTCACCTCTGGTCAACGGACAGGGGTTTCACACCGGGGAGCTGTTTTTT
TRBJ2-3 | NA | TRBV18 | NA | CASSQIATDTQYF | TGTGCCAGCTCACAAATAGCTACAGATACGCAGTATTTT
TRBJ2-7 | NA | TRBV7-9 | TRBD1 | CASSSDRVVEQYF | TGTGCCAGCAGCTCCGACAGGGTAGTCGAGCAGTACTTC
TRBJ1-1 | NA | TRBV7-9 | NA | CASSLLGLGEENTEAFF | TGTGCCAGCAGCTTGTTGGGGTTGGGGGAGGAAAACACTGAAGCTTTCTTT
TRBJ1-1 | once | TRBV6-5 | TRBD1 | CASSYGQGAGAFF | TGTGCCAGCAGTTACGGACAGGGGGCTGGAGCTTTCTTT
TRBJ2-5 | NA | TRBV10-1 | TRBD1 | CASSAGQGGQETQYF | TGCGCCAGCAGCGCCGGACAGGGAGGCCAAGAGACCCAGTACTTC
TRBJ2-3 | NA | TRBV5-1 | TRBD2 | CASSLLAGGNTDTQYF | TGCGCCAGCAGCTTACTAGCGGGAGGGAACACAGATACGCAGTATTTT
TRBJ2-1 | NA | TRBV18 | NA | CASSPPVYNEQFF | TGTGCCAGCTCACCGCCTGTGTACAATGAGCAGTTCTTC